Listed here is a single T cell receptor beta chain. Measured with immunoSEQ multiplex PCR; TCRdb has only the in-frame clones, and not every one. Of about 45,000 clones listed, over 75% are singletons. These data come from a study of lymphopenia after photon versus proton radiotherapy. This CDR3 region has 15 residues. Germline V lookup: CDR1 MDHEN, CDR2 SYDVKM. V was clipped by 6 bases and J by 2 bases; unmatched bases: 5. The source material was peripheral blood, sampled from a patient treated with photon-based radiotherapy. The TCR sequence derives from a man aged 35 to 55 with gastric cancer. J is TRBJ2-2 and V is TRBV28, with TRBD2 matching over 8 bases. DNA for the CDR3: TGTGCCAGCAGCTTAGCGGGGTTAAACACCGGGGAGCTGTTTTTT. It encodes CASSLAGLNTGELFF.